The T cell receptor (beta chain) described here comes from a study of cytomegalovirus exposure and HLA in healthy donors. With regard to this clone: What it binds is not known.

Study-level results: Segments of the TCR beta V type were, in most cases, productive about 87% or about 30% of the time in an earlier analysis.

Primers: 60 Vbeta forward and 13 Jbeta reverse. The protocol was immunoSEQ multiplex PCR, while the TCRdb copy is restricted to in-frame clones and leaves out a portion. The sample carries approximately 170,000 clones, about 85% recorded once. The length of the CDR3 is 17 residues. CDR1 and CDR2 from the germline V gene are SGHTS and YDEGEE. J lost 9 bases, V lost 2 bases, and 14 bases had no gene match. The receptor was derived from a man aged 50-59 years in good health and CMV-seropositive. The genes are TRBV5-8 and TRBJ2-1; 10 nucleotides agree with TRBD2. The material sequenced was PBMCs. The CDR3 loop reads CASSLSGTSVYFSEQFF. The CDR3 nucleotides read TGTGCCAGCAGCTTATCCGGGACTAGCGTATATTTCAGTGAGCAGTTCTTC.